This T cell receptor beta chain came from a study of cytomegalovirus exposure and HLA in healthy donors. Sequenced by immunoSEQ multiplex PCR; TCRdb stores in-frame clones only, minus some. The sample yields hundreds of thousands of clones, just over 85% seen once. General study findings and limits: Accounts indicate the classifier identified cytomegalovirus status with strong specificity and sensitivity. The majority of TCR sequences were rare, yet some public TCRs appeared in many donors. That first-cohort TCR clusters tended to co-occur in the 95 to 150 validation repertoires was found in a later analysis.

This clone is a singleton in its sample. What it binds is unknown. CDR1 SEHNR and CDR2 FQNEAQ come from the germline V gene (reference sequence). V gave up 3 bases and J gave up 1 base; unmatched junction bases: 3. This CDR3 is 15 amino acids long. The sequenced material came from PBMCs. This clonotype was sampled from a woman younger than 35 in good health and CMV-seronegative. The gene calls are TRBV7-9 and TRBJ1-5; 7 bases align to TRBD1. CDR3: CASSFGQDSNQPQHF. CDR3 DNA sequence: TGTGCCAGCAGCTTCGGACAGGACAGCAATCAGCCCCAGCATTTT.